This T cell receptor (beta chain) was obtained from a study of T cell changes during pregnancy in multiple sclerosis. The data were produced by immunoSEQ multiplex PCR, yet TCRdb's version contains in-frame clones alone and is incomplete. The sample yields 18,000 or so clones, 89% seen once. This clone came up a few times. The CDR3 consists of 17 residues. Trimming took 6 bases from V and 0 from J; bases not matched to a gene: 9. Germline-derived CDR1 and CDR2 are LNHDA and SQIVND (reference sequence). This sample comprised CD8+ T cells from peripheral blood mononuclear cells, obtained in the second trimester of pregnancy. The chain couples TRBV19 to TRBJ2-3; 10 bases match TRBD2. The origin of this receptor is a female donor in good health, enrolled as a control in a pregnancy study. This CDR3 reads CASSAVGLADSTDTQYF. CDR3 nucleotide sequence: TGTGCCAGTAGCGCTGTTGGACTAGCGGATAGCACAGATACGCAGTATTTT.